This T cell receptor beta chain was recorded in a study of shared clonotypes between healthy human individuals. The study's findings and limits: Sorted-subset sequencing, rarefaction showed, was incomplete despite large depth. There were few donors, and this limited the genetic and exposure-history diversity represented.

Note on this clone: Its antigen is currently unknown.

The CDR3 extends over 13 amino acids. Trimming removed 5 bases from V and 6 bases from J, with 11 bases in between. The V gene's germline CDR1 is MNHNY and CDR2 SVGAGI (reference sequence). Investigators divided CD4+ cells into CD45RA+ naive and CD45RA-negative memory subsets. Using immunoSEQ multiplex PCR, the repertoire was profiled, and TCRdb retains in-frame clones only, with some absent. This table holds approximately 2.5 million clones, approximately 94% found once. The TCR sequence derives from a man aged 18-30 years in good health. Sequenced material: naive CD4+ T cells sorted from blood. The subset is: CD45RA+ positively selected. The rearrangement links TRBV6-6 to TRBJ1-5; no clear D. CDR3 coding DNA: TGTGCCAGCAGTGCTAGTATCTCTCAGCCCCAGCATTTT. It encodes CASSASISQPQHF.